One sample yielded the 26 T cell receptor beta chains listed below, sequenced in a study of T cell responses to AZD1222 COVID-19 vaccine listed by TCRdb under 2021. This sample's time point label indicates: baseline before first vaccination. Libraries were built with the immunoSEQ multiplex PCR assay. TCRdb carries this immuneACCESS record with in-frame sequences only. Its versions omit some clonotypes, under half of them owing to an unresolved V gene in the studies checked, with the rest unexplained. Counted in this sample were fewer than 250,000 clones; 80% to 95% of them appeared once. The ten largest make up roughly 1.3% of the sample. Specimen: peripheral blood, collected on day 0 of AZD1222 vaccination. The origin of the receptors is an adult in good health.

This clone was seen only once. V is TRBV12-3 or TRBV12-4 and J is TRBJ1-1; a possible D gene is TRBD1 (5 bases). V gave up 4 bases and J gave up 4 bases, with 10 bases separating them. This CDR3 contains 13 residues. CDR3 amino acids: CASSSRVSTEAFF. CDR3 sequence (DNA): TGTGCCAGCAGTTCCAGGGTCTCCACTGAAGCTTTCTTT.

The chain carries TRBV3-1 (or the pseudogene TRBV3-2) and TRBJ1-2; TRBD1 agrees at 12 bases. This CDR3 region has 15 residues. Germline loops: CDR1 LGHDT, CDR2 YNNKEL (reference sequence). J gave up 7 bases and V 1 base, and 4 bases lay outside the gene matches. Written as DNA, the CDR3 is TGTGCCAGCAGCCAAGGGGACAGGGGGCTCGGTGGCTACACCTTC. The encoded protein is CASSQGDRGLGGYTF.

A single count supports this clone. V gene TRBV4-2 combines with J gene TRBJ1-2, with 7 bases that match TRBD1. Losses at the gene ends were 4 bases for V and 4 bases for J; bases not matched to a gene: 6. The CDR3 sequence is 14 residues long. The germline CDR1 and CDR2 sequences are LGHNA and YNFKEQ. The CDR3 spells CASSRETGSYGYTF. In DNA form, the CDR3 reads TGTGCCAGCAGCCGAGAGACAGGGAGCTATGGCTACACCTTC.

The V call is TRBV6-5, the J call TRBJ2-7; 8 bases align to TRBD1. Germline loops: CDR1 MNHEY, CDR2 SVGAGI. CDR3 length: 13 residues. V lost 7 bases and J lost 3; bases outside the gene matches: 5. The CDR3 DNA reads TGTGCCAGCACCTACGGACAGGGCTACGAGCAGTACTTC. Encoded protein: CASTYGQGYEQYF.

The V gene is TRBV10-3, the J gene TRBJ2-7; a possible D gene is TRBD2 (5 bases). The length of the CDR3 is 14 residues. The V gene's germline CDR1 is ENHRY and CDR2 SYGVKD. The V end was cut by 3 bases, the J end by 3 bases, with 12 bases between. The CDR3 DNA is TGTGCCATCAGTGAATGGGGTCGGGGCTACGAGCAGTACTTC. It yields the protein CAISEWGRGYEQYF.

The V call is TRBV27, the J call TRBJ1-1; D uncertain. The CDR3 is 13 residues long. Germline V lookup: CDR1 MNHEY, CDR2 SMNVEV (reference sequence). Trimming took 6 bases from V and 5 from J, leaving 13 bases between them. The CDR3 sequence: CASRPRSGTEAFF. The CDR3, as DNA: TGTGCCAGCAGGCCCAGGTCCGGGACTGAAGCTTTCTTT.

J is TRBJ1-2 and V is TRBV9, with 7 bases matching TRBD1. CDR3 size: 15 residues. The germline V gene encodes CDR1 SGDLS and CDR2 YYNGEE. V was pared by 4 bases and J by 6 bases, with 12 bases of the junction left unmatched. This chain's CDR3 is CASSPTGQAAHGYTF. The CDR3 coding sequence is TGTGCCAGCAGCCCGACTGGACAGGCGGCCCATGGCTACACCTTC.

The chain combines TRBV6-5 with TRBJ1-2; no reliable D call. Looked up from germline, CDR1 is MNHEY and CDR2 is SVGAGI. CDR3 size: 13 residues. V was shortened by 6 bases and J by 3 bases, with 11 bases between the two germline ends. DNA of the CDR3: TGTGCCAGCAGGGACGTGGAACACTATGGCTACACCTTC. It yields the protein CASRDVEHYGYTF.

The chain is built from TRBV10-3 and TRBJ2-1, with 9 bases lining up with TRBD2. Germline V gene data show CDR1 as ENHRY and CDR2 as SYGVKD. The CDR3 covers 17 residues. V was pared by 6 bases and J by 8 bases, with 17 bases of the junction left unmatched. DNA for the CDR3: TGTGCCATCAGCCCCCTCAGCGGGGGGCTCCGTTGGGATGAGCAGTTCTTC. It specifies CAISPLSGGLRWDEQFF.

The V gene is TRBV5-1, the J gene TRBJ2-5, with no clear D. There are 14 residues in the CDR3. Germline lookup yields CDR1 SGHRS and CDR2 YFSETQ. V was trimmed by 5 bases and J by 5 bases, leaving 16 bases between them. The CDR3 is CASSTSAPSETQYF. The CDR3 nucleotides are TGCGCCAGCAGTACATCGGCACCCAGTGAGACCCAGTACTTC.

The V call is TRBV3-1 (or the pseudogene TRBV3-2), the J call TRBJ1-3; weak D call: TRBD1 (5 bases). The germline gives CDR1 LGHDT, CDR2 YNNKEL (reference sequence). Trimming pared 0 bases from V and 3 bases from J, leaving 12 bases between. CDR3 length: 16 residues. The CDR3 is CASSQDQGVIGNTIYF. In nucleotides, the CDR3 is TGTGCCAGCAGCCAAGATCAAGGGGTGATTGGAAACACCATATATTTT.

The J gene is TRBJ1-2, the V gene TRBV5-1; a weak D match, TRBD1 (6 bases). The germline V and J ends were trimmed by 4 bases and 8 bases, with 24 bases remaining between them. The CDR3 sequence is 16 residues long. Germline values: CDR1 SGHRS, CDR2 YFSETQ. In nucleotides, the CDR3 is TGCGCCAGCAGCACCGGGACAAGCACACCGGTGAGGGGCTACACCTTC. Translated: CASSTGTSTPVRGYTF.

In nucleotides, the CDR3 is TGTGCCATTTCGGTGGGTGGGGTCGTATTGGATGGCTACACCTTC. Translation gives CAISVGGVVLDGYTF. This chain joins TRBV10-3 and TRBJ1-2; D gene uncertain. Germline-derived CDR1 and CDR2 are ENHRY and SYGVKD. CDR3 size: 15 residues. Trimming removed 9 bases at V and 6 bases at J, with 23 bases between.

This chain links TRBV15 with TRBJ2-3; the D gene is possibly TRBD1 (5 bases). Germline-derived CDR1 and CDR2 are LNHNV and YYDKDF (reference sequence). V was trimmed by 5 bases and J by 3 bases, leaving 15 bases between them. CDR3 length equals 15 residues. CDR3 sequence reads: CATSRNWGATDTQYF. CDR3 DNA sequence: TGTGCCACCAGCCGGAACTGGGGCGCGACAGATACGCAGTATTTT.

About this clone: This sample includes further DNA sequences coding for the same CDR3. The V call is TRBV28, the J call TRBJ1-2, with D possibly matching TRBD1 (5 bases). The CDR3 covers 13 residues. The V end lost 5 bases, the J end lost 4 bases, and 11 bases lay between the germline ends. Germline lookup yields CDR1 MDHEN and CDR2 SYDVKM. CDR3 region: CASSTRGPYGYTF. The CDR3 DNA reads TGTGCCAGCAGTACCCGGGGCCCCTATGGCTACACCTTC.

V and J are TRBV19 and TRBJ1-2; unclear D gene. V was trimmed by 5 bases and J by 3 bases, leaving 13 bases between them. From germline, CDR1 is LNHDA and CDR2 SQIVND (reference sequence). This CDR3 comprises 14 residues. CDR3 in amino acids: CASSRDLMDYGYTF. The CDR3 DNA reads TGTGCCAGTAGTCGAGACCTAATGGACTATGGCTACACCTTC.

V gene TRBV2 combines with J gene TRBJ1-1, with a possible D match to TRBD1 (6 bases). The ends were cut back, 6 bases at V and 1 base at J, with 12 bases in the middle. Germline CDR1 SNHLY, CDR2 FYNNEI. This CDR3 is built from 14 residues. CDR3 DNA sequence: TGTGCCAGCAGCAAGACAGGCCGGAACACTGAAGCTTTCTTT. This sequence encodes CASSKTGRNTEAFF.

The chain is built from TRBV5-6 and TRBJ1-6; 9 bases fit TRBD1. Germline V lookup: CDR1 SGHDT, CDR2 YYEEEE. Losses at the gene ends were 5 bases for V and 7 bases for J; bases not matched to a gene: 10. The CDR3 sequence is 16 residues long. CDR3 in amino acids: CASSRGPGQGNSPLHF. Written as DNA, the CDR3 is TGTGCCAGCAGTCGCGGACCGGGACAGGGAAATTCACCCCTCCACTTT.

Only one count was recorded for this clone. V usage is TRBV5-1 and J usage is TRBJ1-1; possibly TRBD1 for D (5 bases). The V gene lost 4 bases and the J gene lost 5 bases, with 12 bases spanning the gap. The germline V gene encodes CDR1 SGHRS and CDR2 YFSETQ. The CDR3 is made up of 13 amino acids. For the CDR3, the DNA is TGCGCCAGCAGCAACCAAGGGGTTACTGAAGCTTTCTTT. Protein: CASSNQGVTEAFF.

The CDR3: CASSSEGGGAFF. Written as DNA, the CDR3 is TGTGCCAGCAGTTCTGAGGGGGGGGGAGCTTTCTTT. The gene calls are TRBV6-5 and TRBJ1-1, with D possibly being TRBD1 (6 bases). The CDR3 sequence is 12 residues long. CDR1 is MNHEY and CDR2 is SVGAGI in the germline V gene. The ends were cut back, 4 bases at V and 10 bases at J, with 13 bases in the middle.

CDR3 bases: TGCGCCAGCAGTCAGAGGGACAATCATGGCTACACCTTC. Its protein product is CASSQRDNHGYTF. The chain joins TRBV23-1 to TRBJ1-2; tentative D call: TRBD1 (6 bases). TRBV23-1 is labeled an ORF, and its function is uncertain. Deletions cut 3 bases from V and 6 bases from J, with 11 bases between. This CDR3 region has 13 residues.

This clone came up once. The rearrangement uses TRBV6-2 or TRBV6-3 and TRBJ2-1; the D gene is possibly TRBD1 (6 bases). The CDR3 totals 11 residues. V gave up 5 bases and J gave up 7 bases, with 6 bases separating them. The V gene's germline CDR1 is MNHEY and CDR2 SVGEGT. CDR3 DNA sequence: TGTGCCAGCAGTCAGGGGAATGAGCAGTTCTTC. Amino acid sequence: CASSQGNEQFF.

J is TRBJ1-2 and V is TRBV2; D unresolved. Germline V gene lookup returns CDR1 SNHLY and CDR2 FYNNEI. The CDR3 is 13 residues long. With 7 bases removed from V and 14 bases from J, the gap between germline ends came to 23 bases. The CDR3 here is CASTGMLQGPRTF. CDR3 bases: TGTGCCAGCACTGGAATGCTTCAAGGGCCCCGTACCTTC.

The J gene is TRBJ2-6, the V gene TRBV28; 9 nucleotides align to TRBD2. J gave up 2 bases and V 7 bases, and 15 bases lay outside the gene matches. Germline assignment: CDR1 MDHEN and CDR2 SYDVKM. The CDR3 has 19 residues. The CDR3 sequence: CASKTTTPGTSPGANVLTF. CDR3 coding DNA: TGTGCCAGCAAGACGACGACACCCGGGACTAGCCCTGGGGCCAACGTCCTGACTTTC.

The chain's CDR3 is CASSDLVGRNQPQHF. CDR3 DNA sequence: TGTGCCAGTAGCGATTTAGTCGGGCGCAATCAGCCCCAGCATTTT. J is TRBJ1-5 and V is TRBV19; no clear D. The length of the CDR3 is 15 residues. Germline loops: CDR1 LNHDA, CDR2 SQIVND (reference sequence). V was shortened by 6 bases and J by 2 bases, with 14 bases between the two germline ends. Variable domain in full (rest from reference TRBV19 and TRBJ1-5): DGGITQSPKYLFRKEGQNVTLSCEQNLNHDAMYWYRQDPGQGLRLIYYSQIVNDFQKGDIAEGYSVSREKKESFPLTVTSAQKNPTAFYLCASSDLVGRNQPQHFGDGTRLSIL.

This sequence joins TRBV29-1 and TRBJ1-2; a weak D match, TRBD1 (5 bases). Germline V gene lookup returns CDR1 SQVTM and CDR2 ANQGSEA. CDR3 length equals 14 residues. V was cut by 3 bases and J by 0 bases, with 11 bases left in between. CDR3 loop: CSVEARVTNYGYTF. The CDR3 DNA sequence: TGCAGCGTTGAGGCCAGGGTGACTAACTATGGCTACACCTTC.